Given below is one TCR beta chain in context. The data stem from a study of blood T cell repertoires in COVID-19. As for the study in general: COVID-19 samples collected from the United States, Italy and Spain covered acute and convalescent phases. PBMCs, B-cell-depleted T cells, or T cells were the source of the cDNA or gDNA that made up the material.

The CDR3 consists of 13 residues. Trimming left V 6 bases short and J 8 bases short, with 14 bases between. Germline V gene data show CDR1 as MDHEN and CDR2 as SYDVKM. Libraries were prepared by immunoSEQ multiplex PCR; TCRdb keeps only in-frame clonotypes and omits some of them. The sample includes 300,000 to 400,000 clones, 86% of them seen just once. The gene calls are TRBV28 and TRBJ2-4; TRBD1 is a possible D gene (5 bases). The sequenced material came from peripheral blood. This receptor was obtained from a woman aged 55-70 years with COVID-19, enrolled during active disease. CDR3: CASRPGNEYIQYF. The CDR3 DNA reads as TGTGCCAGCAGGCCAGGGAATGAATACATTCAGTACTTC.